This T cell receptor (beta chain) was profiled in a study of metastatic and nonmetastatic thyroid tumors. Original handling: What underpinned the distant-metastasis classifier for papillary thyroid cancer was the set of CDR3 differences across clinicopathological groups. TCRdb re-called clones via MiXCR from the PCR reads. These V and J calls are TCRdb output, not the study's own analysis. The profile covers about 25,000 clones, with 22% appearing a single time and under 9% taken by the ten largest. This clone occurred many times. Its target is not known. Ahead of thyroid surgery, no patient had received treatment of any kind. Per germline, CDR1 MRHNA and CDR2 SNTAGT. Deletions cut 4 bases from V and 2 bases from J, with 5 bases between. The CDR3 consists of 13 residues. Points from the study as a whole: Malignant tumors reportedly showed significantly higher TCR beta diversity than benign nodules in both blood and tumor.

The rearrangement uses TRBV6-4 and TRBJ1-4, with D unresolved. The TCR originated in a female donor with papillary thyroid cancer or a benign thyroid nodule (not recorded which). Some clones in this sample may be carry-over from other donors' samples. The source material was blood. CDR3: CASSAGTNEKLFF. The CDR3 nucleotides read TGTGCCAGCAGTGCCGGGACTAATGAAAAACTGTTTTTT.